This T cell receptor beta chain was sequenced during a study of cytomegalovirus exposure and HLA in healthy donors (dated by TCRdb to the late 2010s). General notes on the study: According to an earlier analysis of a few hundred of the donors, 150 million to 200 million T cells yielded some 110 million unique TCR beta sequences and about 300 Gb of sequence data. Approximately 310 gigabases of sequencing data and around 85 million unique TCR sequences made up an early release that covered about 640 HLA-typed donors. The genetic ancestry cluster associated with self-reported Caucasian donors included around 76% of the 300 to 450 genotyped donors. The study was designed to test whether signatures of past pathogen exposure could be identified by cataloging public T cell receptors. The study profiled the T cell repertoires of fewer than 850 subjects by immunosequencing and related them to cytomegalovirus serostatus. Along with the roughly 700-subject first cohort, a separate validation cohort of approximately 110 different subjects was used. To predict cytomegalovirus infection status, the study brought together high-throughput TCR immunosequencing, statistical association of individual TCRs with disease status, and machine learning. In a later analysis, previously published TCR beta repertoires from 500 to 750 donors were re-analyzed and high-resolution HLA genotyping was added so that TCR occurrence patterns could be studied. The later analysis used no new phenotypic data to find candidate immune exposures, relying instead on TCR beta sequences and their occurrence across donors. To decide whether each TCR beta V gene segment behaved as functional or pseudogenic, an earlier analysis of some 600 of the donors relied on high-throughput TCR beta sequencing. Donor age, sex, ethnicity and CMV serostatus were compiled together with the repertoire data. Genome-wide SNP genotypes for about 60% of the roughly 700 donors were used in a later genetic analysis, which treated that subset as a discovery cohort. All discovery cohort repertoires had been generated on a single sequencing platform. HLA typing covered class I and class II loci at four-digit resolution. Typing coverage varied by locus: 629-630 donors for A, B, C, DRB1 and DQB1; around 560 for DQA1; more than 600 for DPA1; around 490 for DPB1. Several DR-DQ haplotypes were handled as single units for association and clustering because linkage in the cohort was strong. Among 300 to 500 genotyped donors of the cohort, an average of around 240,000 unique TCR beta nucleotide sequences was sequenced per donor, of which roughly 17% were non-productive. Results and caveats for the whole study, not just this receptor: Cytomegalovirus status was reported to be diagnosed by the classifier with high specificity and sensitivity in both the original and validation cohorts. In a later genetic analysis, a missense DCLRE1C variant was associated with V-gene and J-gene trimming of TCR beta chains, and the association was replicated in an independent cohort. The earlier analysis of fewer than 750 of the donors excluded fewer than 20 rarely observed V segments, including chromosome 9 orphons, because counts were too low. A group of highly shared sequence variants was considered likely to be a technical artifact of the sequencing pipeline. In a later analysis, HLA-associated TCR beta chains showed more clonal expansion and lower generation probabilities than non-associated chains that were equally common. This cohort had only TCR beta chains sequenced, and the lack of alpha or paired-chain data limited which features could be detected. Across donors, most TCR sequences were observed very rarely, whereas some public TCRs were present in many individuals. A later analysis associated approximately 17,000 TCR beta sequences with specific HLA alleles at a false discovery rate of 0.05. A later analysis found that TCR association rates varied across HLA loci, with DRB1 alleles showing the most associated TCRs and HLA-C alleles the fewest. In the study, some 160 TCR beta chains were listed as associated with cytomegalovirus. A later genetic analysis reported fewer N-insertions in productive TCRs among donors in an Asian-associated ancestry cluster than the 666-donor mean. When HLA alleles, especially DR and DQ, strongly co-occurred, attributing TCR associations to individual alleles was difficult. According to the authors, the approach could potentially be generalized to other disease states and immunological phenotypes. A later analysis reported that several top co-occurrence clusters appeared linked to parvovirus B19, influenza, CMV and Epstein-Barr virus. Three of the identified cytomegalovirus-associated TCR beta chains were confirmed in vitro to be specific for cytomegalovirus antigens. Because HLA typing was unavailable for some donors at each locus, only the typed subset was used in association tests. Most CMV-associated TCR beta chains appeared to be HLA-restricted in a later analysis, and the HLA associations seemed to be driven largely by CMV exposure. CMV serostatus was the only immune exposure information available for the cohort. Broadly in line with IMGT annotations, most TCR beta V segments showed up in productive rearrangements about 90% or about 30% of the time in an earlier analysis of roughly 590 of the donors. Some IMGT-functional V segments, including TRBV6-2 and TRBV6-3, could not be told apart with the 87-base-pair reads, so those segments were excluded. The presence/absence analyses assumed that sequencing depth was roughly uniform across donors, and that assumption may not be true. Correlated functional status among segregating V segments might reflect linkage disequilibrium, but an unknown experimental factor could not be ruled out. A further reported finding was that TCR beta sequences accurately predicted the HLA-A and HLA-B alleles for most subjects in the first cohort.

As for this clone: This clone's antigen is unknown. There are no base qualities to consult, and no much larger clone falls within one base.

The germline V gene (reference sequence) yields MNHNY for CDR1 and SVGAGI for CDR2. V loses 8 bases of germline sequence and J loses 3 bases, and the interval between the two ends is 11 bases. The CDR3, cysteine through phenylalanine, is 12 amino acids long. The CDR3 DNA has 36 bases and is translated from base 1. The library was produced with the immunoSEQ multiplex PCR assay. The multiplex PCR relied on a mix of 60 forward primers for TCR Vbeta segments and 13 reverse primers for TCR Jbeta segments. A multiplex PCR assay on genomic DNA amplified the CDR3 region of rearranged TCR beta genes. On the Illumina HiSeq System, the amplified TCR beta libraries were sequenced as 87-base-pair reads. In the authors' own workflow: A later analysis counted tens of millions of unique TCR beta chains across the 600 to 850 repertoires, and roughly 10 million of these chains were shared by at least two donors. Raw reads were error-corrected and collapsed into unique sequences by a nearest-neighbor algorithm in which closely related sequences were merged to remove PCR and sequencing errors. V, D and J gene segments were assigned by aligning CDR3 sequences to IMGT reference sequences. For a sequence to be retained, a match of at least six nucleotides was required to both a V gene segment and a J gene segment. A rearrangement was called productive if the CDR3 had no stop codons and remained in frame with V and J, and every other rearrangement was called non-productive. Following IMGT convention, CDR3 was defined as the stretch from the second conserved V-encoded cysteine up to the conserved J-encoded phenylalanine. Sequences without an unambiguous match to a single V gene segment were excluded from the earlier analysis of several hundred of the donors. An earlier analysis of 550 to 650 of the donors classified V segments as functional when productive rearrangements were above 56.7% and as segregating when the standard deviation between donors was above 5%. To diagnose cytomegalovirus status from the catalog of TCR beta chain sequences, a statistical classification framework was built. V and J gene assignment, in a later analysis, came from comparing TCR nucleotide sequences with IMGT/GENE-DB human TR gene sequences. Using the TCRdist pipeline, a later analysis assigned CDR3 sequences along with most-parsimonious VDJ recombination scenarios. In a later analysis, each TCR beta chain was defined by its CDR3 amino acid sequence together with its V-gene family, and reads lacking a unique V-gene family were excluded. In a later analysis, 450 to 600 highly shared, low-generation-probability nucleotide sequences were removed to address suspected cross-contamination and a sequencing artifact. In a later analysis, a clonal expansion index for each public chain was calculated from normalized within-repertoire ranks of inferred template counts. In a later analysis, generation probabilities were computed with a VDJ recombination model fitted to out-of-frame rearrangements, and the resulting probabilities were checked against IGoR. In a later analysis, hypergeometric tests were used to score TCR-TCR, TCR-HLA and TCR-CMV co-occurrence, with a repertoire-size bias correction applied to TCR pairs. False discovery rates were estimated in a later analysis by permuting HLA or CMV assignments 20 times. A later analysis grouped co-occurring TCRs with DBSCAN, adding TCRdist sequence similarity when clustering within HLA-allele-positive subsets. Repertoires with fewer than 30,000 or more than 120,000 public chains, plus five repertoires with anomalous nucleotide sharing, were excluded from co-occurrence clustering. TCRdb limited this immuneACCESS table to in-frame rearrangements with V and J called. A share of clones is missing; checked studies link under half to unresolved V genes, and the rest is unexplained. V, J and clone size are those of that table, while D and trimming were read from the DNA. The sample table shows over 90,000 clones, and over 70% are seen once. The ten largest clonotypes hold roughly 4% of the sample.

The cohort consisted of fewer than 700 healthy bone marrow donors. At the time of sampling, all cohort members were nominally healthy, though unrecorded immune exposures were likely present. The donor was CMV seropositive and belonged to the group of 250 to 300 seropositive cohort members. A peripheral blood sample was collected from each donor, and TCR beta sequencing was performed on peripheral blood mononuclear cells. The Qiagen DNeasy Blood Extraction Kit was used to extract genomic DNA from the blood cell samples. The receptor was derived from a man aged 45 to 65 in good health and CMV-seropositive. Material for sequencing was PBMCs. The sequence links TRBV6-6 to TRBJ2-7; possibly the D gene is TRBD2, per 7 matching bases. The bases are TGTGCCAGCGGGAGGGGGAACTACGAGCAGTACTTC. The translation is CASGRGNYEQYF.